These 2 T cell receptor beta chains were all obtained from the same sample, sequenced in a study of T and B cells in COVID-19 patients. Each TRB amplification used roughly 220-550 ng of genomic DNA from blood. TRB rearrangements were amplified by multiplex PCR with BIOMED2 TRB-A/B primers. TCRdb re-called the multiplex PCR reads with MiXCR, one entry per CDR3 protein. The sample has some 14,000 distinct CDR3 sequences, about 30% seen once. The source material was blood. All receptors come from a human donor who had recovered from COVID-19.

A word on this clonotype: One junction end disagrees with the germline gene, perhaps due to a read error. The chain uses TRBV27 and TRBJ2-7; tentatively, D is TRBD1 or TRBD2 (5 bases each). CDR3 length: 16 residues. CDR1 is MNHEY, CDR2 SMNVEV, per germline (reference sequence). The CDR3 nucleotides are TGTGCCAGCAGTTACTCGAGTCGGGACGGAACCTACGAGAAGTACTTC. Its protein is CASSYSSRDGTYEKYF.

Only a few counts were recorded for this clonotype. The gene calls are TRBV24-1 and TRBJ2-1; 8 bases are a match to TRBD2. The CDR3 runs 17 residues. Germline-derived CDR1 and CDR2 are KGHDR and SFDVKD. V lost 3 bases to trimming and J lost 7 bases; unmatched junction nucleotides: 13. DNA of the CDR3: TGTGCCACCAGTGATGCCGGCCGGGGGACTAGGTTAAATGAGCAGTTCTTC. It codes for CATSDAGRGTRLNEQFF.